This TCR beta chain derives from a study of blood T cell repertoires in COVID-19. About the study: The cDNA or gDNA used as material had been derived from T cells, B-cell-depleted T cells, or PBMCs.

V shed 7 bases, J shed 8 bases, and the junction held 8 bases outside the gene matches. Per germline, CDR1 MNHNY and CDR2 SVGAGI (reference sequence). The CDR3 has 13 amino acids. How the authors handled the data: Cell counts per sample came from amplifying reference gene primers. Using immunoSEQ multiplex PCR, the repertoire was profiled, and TCRdb retains in-frame clones only, with some absent. The DNA was the basis for D and trimming; V, J and clone size are from that table. The sample records 53,000 or so clones, roughly 86% being singletons. Sequencing input: peripheral blood. The sequence was collected from an older man with active COVID-19. The chain carries TRBV6-6 and TRBJ1-2; 9 bases map to TRBD1. The chain's CDR3 is CASTVLDRGGYTF. CDR3 nucleotide sequence: TGTGCCAGCACGGTTTTAGACAGGGGGGGCTACACCTTC.